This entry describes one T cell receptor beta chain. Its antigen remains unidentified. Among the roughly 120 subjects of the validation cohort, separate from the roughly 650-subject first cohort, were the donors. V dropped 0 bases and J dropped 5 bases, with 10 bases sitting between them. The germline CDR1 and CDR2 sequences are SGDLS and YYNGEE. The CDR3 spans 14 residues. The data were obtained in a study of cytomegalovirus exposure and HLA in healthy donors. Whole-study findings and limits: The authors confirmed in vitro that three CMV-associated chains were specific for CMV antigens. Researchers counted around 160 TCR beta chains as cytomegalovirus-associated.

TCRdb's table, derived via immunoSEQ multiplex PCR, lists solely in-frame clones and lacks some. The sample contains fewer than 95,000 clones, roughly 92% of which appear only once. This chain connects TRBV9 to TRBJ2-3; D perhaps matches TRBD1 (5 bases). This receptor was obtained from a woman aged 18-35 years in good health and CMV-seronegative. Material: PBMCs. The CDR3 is CASSVAWGVDTQYF. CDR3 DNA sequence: TGTGCCAGCAGCGTAGCCTGGGGCGTAGATACGCAGTATTTT.